This TCR beta chain was profiled in a study of T cell repertoires in cytomegalovirus infection. This CDR3 spans 14 amino acids. Germline-derived CDR1 and CDR2 are DFQATT and SNEGSKA (reference sequence). The junction had 11 bases not matched to a gene; V was cut back by 6 bases and J by 5 bases. Concerning this clonotype: The antigen is unknown.

TCRdb reanalysed the reads using MiXCR and keeps one entry per CDR3 protein. The sample includes over 100,000 distinct CDR3 sequences, roughly 30% seen only once; the top ten take roughly 77%. This sequence was found in a human donor in good health (CMV status not recorded). Some clones in this sample may be carry-over from other donors' samples. V and J are TRBV20-1 and TRBJ2-7; 9 nucleotides line up with TRBD2. The source was CD8+ T cells from cultured PBMCs, collected from culture after CMV antigen stimulation. CDR3: CSAKLLGLADEQYF. The CDR3 bases are TGCAGTGCCAAACTGCTGGGACTAGCCGACGAGCAGTACTTC.